Below, 18 T cell receptor beta chains from the same sample are listed, as sequenced in a study of cytomegalovirus exposure and HLA in healthy donors. PCR employed 60 Vbeta and 13 Jbeta primers. The assay was immunoSEQ multiplex PCR, and TCRdb's table has in-frame clones only and misses some. Of over 60,000 clones listed, about 77% are singletons. Sequencing was performed on PBMCs. Receptor source: a woman aged 25 to 39 in good health and CMV-seronegative.

The chain recombines TRBV29-1 with TRBJ2-1; possible D gene TRBD2, 5 bases. This CDR3 spans 16 amino acids. V shed 1 base and J shed 8 bases, with 21 bases lying between them. Germline V CDR1 and CDR2: SQVTM, ANQGSEA. CDR3 loop: CSVEGMAERDVYEQFF. CDR3 DNA: TGCAGCGTTGAAGGAATGGCAGAACGGGATGTGTATGAGCAGTTCTTC.

This clone was detected only once. The J gene is TRBJ2-1, the V gene TRBV27; 10 positions match TRBD1. Unmatched junction bases numbered 18, after V lost 6 bases and J lost 7 bases. The CDR3 contains 18 residues. The germline V gene has CDR1 MNHEY and CDR2 SMNVEV (reference sequence). CDR3 region: CASRRRLSGQGVGNEQFF. The CDR3, as DNA: TGTGCCAGCAGACGAAGGTTATCAGGACAGGGGGTTGGGAATGAGCAGTTCTTC.

This clone has more than one count but fewer than ten. The rearrangement uses TRBV21-1 and TRBJ2-7; the table's D call, TRBD2, has no DNA check behind it. TRBV21-1 is reported as a pseudogene. The CDR3 is 14 amino acids. CDR3 in DNA: TGTGCCAGCAGCAAAGGACCGGGAGGGCGCGAGCAGTACGTC. Its translation is CASSKGPGGREQYV.

In its sample, this clone was seen a few times. The chain joins TRBV29-1 to TRBJ1-2, with 10 bases that match TRBD1. The germline CDR1 and CDR2 sequences are SQVTM and ANQGSEA. The CDR3 is made up of 13 amino acids. V dropped 6 bases and J dropped 3; count of bases not matched to a gene: 4. CDR3 loop: CSVGDRGYYGYTF. DNA of the CDR3: TGCAGCGTCGGGGACAGGGGATACTATGGCTACACCTTC.

This chain uses TRBV7-2 with TRBJ2-1; no firm D call. CDR3 length equals 14 residues. Germline CDR1 reads SGHTA; CDR2 reads FQGNSA. Between the trimmed V and J ends, which lost 5 bases and 0 bases, there was a span of 8 bases. CDR3 sequence reads: CASSGGSSYNEQFF. In nucleotides, the CDR3 is TGTGCCAGCAGCGGCGGCTCCTCCTACAATGAGCAGTTCTTC. Using reference TRBV7-2 and TRBJ2-1 for the parts outside the CDR3, the full variable domain is GAGVSQSPSNKVTEKGKDVELRCDPISGHTALYWYRQSLGQGLEFLIYFQGNSAPDKSGLPSDRFSAERTGGSVSTLTIQRTQQEDSAVYLCASSGGSSYNEQFFGPGTRLTVL.

The chain combines TRBV7-9 with TRBJ2-1; 9 bases fit TRBD2. The junction had 12 bases not matched to a gene; V was cut back by 4 bases and J by 5 bases. Germline V gene data show CDR1 as SEHNR and CDR2 as FQNEAQ (reference sequence). This CDR3 region has 17 residues. This chain's CDR3 is CASSSRGGTSRDNEQFF. CDR3 nucleotides: TGTGCCAGCAGCTCCCGGGGTGGGACTAGCAGAGACAATGAGCAGTTCTTC.

The J gene is TRBJ1-3, the V gene TRBV29-1, with 7 nucleotides matching TRBD1. The CDR3 has 17 amino acids. The junction had 9 bases not matched to a gene; V was cut back by 1 base and J by 0 bases. The germline V gene has CDR1 SQVTM and CDR2 ANQGSEA. CDR3: CSVEVPTGLSSGNTIYF. The CDR3 nucleotides are TGCAGCGTTGAAGTCCCGACAGGGTTAAGCTCTGGAAACACCATATATTTT.

The chain uses TRBV28 and TRBJ2-7; D perhaps matches TRBD2 (6 bases). The CDR3 totals 15 residues. Germline V gene lookup returns CDR1 MDHEN and CDR2 SYDVKM. Trimming shortened V by 4 bases and J by 3 bases, and 16 bases separated the two germline ends. The CDR3 region is CASSYGGFRDYEQYF. DNA of the CDR3: TGTGCCAGCAGTTATGGGGGGTTTAGGGACTACGAGCAGTACTTC.

J is TRBJ2-7 and V is TRBV6-1; 7 bases are a match to TRBD2. Germline V gene sequence: CDR1 MNHNS, CDR2 SASEGT. CDR3 length: 13 amino acids. Trimming removed 8 bases from V and 1 base from J; junction bases left unmatched: 5. CDR3 nucleotides: TGTGCCAGCTCTCCAGCGGGGTCCTACGAGCAGTACGTC. It yields the protein CASSPAGSYEQYV.

The chain couples TRBV6-1 to TRBJ2-1, with D perhaps TRBD2 (6 bases). V lost 0 bases and J lost 5, with 11 bases in between. CDR3 size: 15 residues. Germline V gives CDR1 MNHNS, CDR2 SASEGT. CDR3 in DNA: TGTGCCAGCAGTGAAGCTACGGAGGGACACAATGAGCAGTTCTTC. This sequence encodes CASSEATEGHNEQFF.

This clone was observed once. This chain uses TRBV21-1 with TRBJ2-7; the table assigns TRBD1, which was not confirmed against the DNA. TRBV21-1 is assigned pseudogene status. The CDR3 length is 18 residues. The DNA for the CDR3 is TGTGCCAGCAGCAAAGAGGAGGGACCTGGACAGGGGGCCTACGAGCAGTACTTC. Protein sequence: CASSKEEGPGQGAYEQYF.

This clone was picked up one time. The V call is TRBV29-1, the J call TRBJ2-5; possible D gene TRBD1, 6 bases. The CDR3 sequence is 18 residues long. Germline CDR1 SQVTM, CDR2 ANQGSEA. Trimming stripped 0 bases from V and 8 bases from J, with 28 bases between. CDR3 DNA sequence: TGCAGCGTTGAAGACCCAATCGGACAGCAAACATCAAGAGATACCCAGTACTTC. Protein product: CSVEDPIGQQTSRDTQYF.

A note on this clone: One end of the junction is discordant with germline, which a read error may explain. The CDR3 nucleotides read TGCGCCAGCGGCTTGGGTGGACACTACAATGAGCAGTTCTTC. It is translated as CASGLGGHYNEQFF. The chain joins TRBV5-1 to TRBJ2-1, with a weak D call TRBD1 (5 bases). The CDR3 has 14 amino acids. The germline V gene encodes CDR1 SGHRS and CDR2 YFSETQ.

The chain employs TRBV7-9 and TRBJ2-7; D is ambiguous. Trimming cost V 1 base and J 5 bases, with 18 bases left between them. This CDR3 is built from 16 residues. Germline V CDR1 and CDR2: SEHNR, FQNEAQ (reference sequence). For the CDR3, the DNA is TGTGCCAGCAGCTTAGTCAATTTGGCGGTAATAAACGAGCAGTACTTC. As protein: CASSLVNLAVINEQYF.

This chain links TRBV4-1 with TRBJ2-3; D unclear. The ends were cut back, 3 bases at V and 4 bases at J, with 5 bases in the middle. This CDR3 contains 12 residues. Germline CDR1 and CDR2: MGHRA and YSYEKL. The CDR3 DNA sequence: TGCGCCAGCAGCCACCCTGCAGATACGCAGTATTTT. It specifies CASSHPADTQYF.

The chain employs TRBV25-1 and TRBJ2-1, with D maybe TRBD1 (6 bases). CDR3 length equals 15 residues. Per the germline V gene, CDR1 is MGHDK and CDR2 is SYGVNS. The V end was cut by 7 bases, the J end by 2 bases, with 15 bases between. The CDR3 protein is CASTLTQGPYNEQFF. CDR3 DNA sequence: TGTGCCAGCACCCTCACACAGGGCCCCTACAATGAGCAGTTCTTC.

This chain links TRBV5-1 with TRBJ2-2; a possible D gene is TRBD2 (6 bases). CDR1 SGHRS and CDR2 YFSETQ come from the germline V gene. V was pared by 2 bases and J by 7 bases, with 12 bases between. The CDR3 consists of 14 residues. The chain's CDR3 is CASSLDGGFGELFF. CDR3 sequence (DNA): TGCGCCAGCAGCTTAGATGGGGGGTTCGGGGAGCTGTTTTTT. The full variable domain, rest sourced from reference TRBV5-1 and TRBJ2-2, is KAGVTQTPRYLIKTRGQQVTLSCSPISGHRSVSWYQQTPGQGLQFLFEYFSETQRNKGNFPGRFSGRQFSNSRSEMNVSTLELGDSALYLCASSLDGGFGELFFGEGSRLTVL.

This rearrangement joins TRBV6-5 to TRBJ1-1; TRBD1 aligns across 8 bases. With V trimmed by 3 bases and J by 4 bases, 4 bases remained unmatched. The CDR3 totals 14 residues. CDR1 and CDR2 (germline): MNHEY, SVGAGI. CDR3: CASSYSTGATEAFF. The CDR3 region has the DNA TGTGCCAGCAGTTATTCGACAGGGGCCACTGAAGCTTTCTTT.